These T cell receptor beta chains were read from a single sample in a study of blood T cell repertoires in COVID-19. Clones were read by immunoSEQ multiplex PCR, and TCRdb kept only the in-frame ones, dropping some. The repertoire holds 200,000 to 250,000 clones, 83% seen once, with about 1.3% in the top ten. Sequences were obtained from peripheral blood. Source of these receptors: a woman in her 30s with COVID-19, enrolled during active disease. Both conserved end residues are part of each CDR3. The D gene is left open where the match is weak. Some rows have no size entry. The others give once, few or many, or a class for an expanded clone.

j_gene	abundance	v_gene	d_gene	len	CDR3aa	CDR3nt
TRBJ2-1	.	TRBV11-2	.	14	CASSLGGSFNEQFF	TGTGCCAGCAGCTTAGGCGGCAGTTTCAATGAGCAGTTCTTC
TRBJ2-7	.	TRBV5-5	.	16	CASSTAGGGHSYEQYF	TGTGCCAGCAGTACGGCGGGCGGGGGCCACTCCTACGAGCAGTACTTC
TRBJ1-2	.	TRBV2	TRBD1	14	CASSPVTGGYGYTF	TGTGCCAGCAGTCCGGTGACAGGGGGCTATGGCTACACCTTC
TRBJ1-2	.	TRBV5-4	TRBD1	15	CASSSPGQGRHGYTF	TGTGCCAGCAGCTCTCCGGGACAGGGAAGGCATGGCTACACCTTC
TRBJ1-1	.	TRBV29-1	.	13	CSAFRQLNTEAFF	TGCAGCGCTTTCCGACAGTTGAACACTGAAGCTTTCTTT
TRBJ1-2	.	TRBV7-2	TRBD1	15	CASSRDRGANYGYTF	TGTGCCAGCAGCCGGGACAGGGGAGCTAACTATGGCTACACCTTC
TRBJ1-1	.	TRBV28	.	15	CASRSQVLMNTEAFF	TGTGCCAGCAGGTCCCAGGTCCTTATGAACACTGAAGCTTTCTTT
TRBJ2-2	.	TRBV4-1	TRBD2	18	CASSQLPLAGAYTGELFF	TGCGCCAGCAGCCAATTACCCTTAGCGGGGGCCTACACCGGGGAGCTGTTTTTT
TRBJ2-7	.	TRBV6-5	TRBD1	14	CASSLGQPSYEQYF	TGTGCCAGCAGCCTGGGACAGCCCTCCTACGAGCAGTACTTC
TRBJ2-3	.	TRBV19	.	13	CASSLVSTDTQYF	TGTGCCAGTTCTCTAGTTAGCACAGATACGCAGTATTTT
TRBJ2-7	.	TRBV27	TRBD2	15	CASSFFSGIINEQYF	TGTGCCAGCAGTTTCTTTAGCGGGATTATCAACGAGCAGTACTTC
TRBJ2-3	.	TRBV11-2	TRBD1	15	CASSLQGAPGDTQYF	TGTGCCAGCAGCTTACAGGGGGCACCTGGGGATACGCAGTATTTT
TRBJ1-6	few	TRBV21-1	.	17	CASSKVRGTGTNSPLHF	TGTGCCAGCAGCAAAGTAAGGGGGACAGGGACCAATTCACCCCTCCACTTT
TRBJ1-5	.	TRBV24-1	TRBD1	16	CATSDPGGQGNQPQHF	TGTGCCACCAGTGACCCCGGCGGACAGGGCAATCAGCCCCAGCATTTT